The 24 T cell receptor beta chains below come from one sample, sequenced in a study of blood T cells in healthy people across ages. Then a second PCR, running roughly 7 to 11 cycles, was carried out with a sample-barcoded 5' primer and a J-beta primer mix. From the 5' RACE reads, TCRdb called clonotypes with MiXCR, one entry per CDR3 protein. Of fewer than 900,000 distinct CDR3 sequences detected, 45% to 50% appear once; the ten largest clones hold roughly 30%. Sequenced sample: blood. The receptors originated from an older woman in good health.

V and J are TRBV11-2 and TRBJ1-2; TRBD1 might be the D (6 bases). CDR1 is SGHAT, CDR2 FQNNGV, per germline. The germline V and J ends were trimmed by 5 bases and 10 bases, with 20 bases remaining between them. The CDR3 has 14 amino acids. This chain's CDR3 is CASSPGVGVVAYTF. In nucleotides, the CDR3 is TGTGCCAGCAGCCCAGGGGTTGGGGTGGTGGCCTACACCTTC.

The CDR3, as DNA: TGTGCCAGCAGTTTAACAGGGTCGGGGGTCGGCTACACCTTC. It codes for CASSLTGSGVGYTF. The chain couples TRBV28 to TRBJ1-2, with D maybe TRBD1 (6 bases). The V end lost 2 bases, the J end lost 8 bases, and 15 bases lay between the germline ends. Germline V gene data show CDR1 as MDHEN and CDR2 as SYDVKM. The CDR3 consists of 14 residues.

The V call is TRBV12-3 or TRBV12-4, the J call TRBJ2-3; TRBD1 matches at 7 bases. The CDR3 consists of 13 residues. The V segment lost 7 bases and the J segment 4 bases; nucleotides outside the gene matches: 5. In DNA form, the CDR3 reads TGTGCCAGCATCAGCACAGGGGCAGATACGCAGTATTTT. It codes for CASISTGADTQYF.

This clonotype occurred a few times. The chain joins TRBV5-1 to TRBJ2-5; 11 bases fit TRBD1. The CDR3 runs to 13 residues. V was pared by 4 bases and J by 5 bases, with 1 base of the junction left unmatched. Germline V gene data show CDR1 as SGHRS and CDR2 as YFSETQ. This CDR3 is CASSGQGAETQYF. The CDR3 DNA reads as TGCGCCAGCAGCGGACAGGGGGCTGAGACCCAGTACTTC.

This chain links TRBV5-1 with TRBJ1-2, with D possibly TRBD1 on 6 matching bases. CDR1 and CDR2 (germline): SGHRS, YFSETQ. The CDR3 runs 15 residues. With 4 bases removed from V and 3 bases from J, the gap between germline ends came to 16 bases. CDR3 region: CASSGDAGAYYGYTF. The CDR3 DNA reads TGCGCCAGCAGCGGGGATGCAGGGGCCTACTATGGCTACACCTTC.

V usage is TRBV5-6 and J usage is TRBJ1-1; 7 positions agree with TRBD1. V lost 3 bases and J lost 1; bases outside the gene matches: 6. CDR3 length equals 15 residues. The V gene's germline CDR1 is SGHDT and CDR2 YYEEEE. The CDR3 sequence is CASSWGTARNTEAFF. Written as DNA, the CDR3 is TGTGCCAGCAGCTGGGGGACAGCCAGGAACACTGAAGCTTTCTTT.

The chain links TRBV20-1 to TRBJ2-3; no clear D. V lost 4 bases and J 2 bases, leaving 10 bases between the germline ends. In germline, CDR1 is DFQATT, CDR2 SNEGSKA (reference sequence). The CDR3 totals 13 residues. The DNA of the CDR3 is TGCAGTGCTAAACGGTCCTCCACAGATACGCAGTATTTT. Translation gives CSAKRSSTDTQYF.

This sequence joins TRBV29-1 and TRBJ1-2; no clear D. Germline-derived CDR1 and CDR2 are SQVTM and ANQGSEA. V was clipped by 7 bases and J by 7 bases, with 16 bases between them. This CDR3 has 12 residues. The CDR3 coding sequence is TGCAGCGCCTTGGGTACAGTTGGTGGCTACACCTTC. Translated, it gives CSALGTVGGYTF.

As regards this clonotype: One end of the junction does not line up with germline, which may come from a read error. The gene calls are TRBV5-1 and TRBJ2-7; D ambiguous. The V gene's germline CDR1 is SGHRS and CDR2 YFSETQ. This CDR3 has 13 residues. Here the CDR3 reads CAGSPGRAYEQYF. The CDR3 nucleotides read TGCGCCGGCAGCCCTGGACGGGCTTACGAGCAGTACTTC. The whole variable domain, remainder taken from reference TRBV5-1 and TRBJ2-7, is KAGVTQTPRYLIKTRGQQVTLSCSPISGHRSVSWYQQTPGQGLQFLFEYFSETQRNKGNFPGRFSGRQFSNSRSEMNVSTLELGDSALYLCAGSPGRAYEQYFGPGTRLTVT.

The rearrangement links TRBV10-3 to TRBJ2-7; D perhaps matches TRBD1 (7 bases). The ends were cut back, 0 bases at V and 6 bases at J, with 24 bases in the middle. Germline lookup yields CDR1 ENHRY and CDR2 SYGVKD. The CDR3 spans 18 residues. In nucleotides, the CDR3 is TGTGCCATCAGTGAGTCGATCGGAGCCCCGGCAGGGGGGTGCGAGCAGTACTTC. Its translation: CAISESIGAPAGGCEQYF.

The rearrangement links TRBV20-1 to TRBJ2-1, with 15 bases lining up with TRBD2. V was pared by 1 base and J by 4 bases, with 2 bases of the junction left unmatched. The CDR3 contains 16 residues. The V gene's germline CDR1 is DFQATT and CDR2 SNEGSKA (reference sequence). The CDR3 spells CSARGTSGRDYNEQFF. CDR3 bases: TGCAGTGCTAGAGGGACTAGCGGGAGGGATTACAATGAGCAGTTCTTC.

The V call is TRBV4-2, the J call TRBJ1-2; D is unresolved. The V end lost 0 bases, the J end lost 4 bases, and 15 bases lay between the germline ends. The CDR3 totals 16 residues. Germline V gene data show CDR1 as LGHNA and CDR2 as YNFKEQ. The CDR3 region is CASSQEEGRLGYGYTF. The CDR3 coding sequence is TGTGCCAGCAGCCAAGAGGAGGGAAGGTTAGGCTATGGCTACACCTTC.

The chain couples TRBV20-1 to TRBJ2-3; D is unresolved. Germline CDR1 DFQATT, CDR2 SNEGSKA (reference sequence). The ends were cut back, 0 bases at V and 1 base at J, with 17 bases in the middle. The CDR3 extends over 17 amino acids. CDR3 protein: CSARDQRGATGTDTQYF. Written as DNA, the CDR3 is TGCAGTGCTAGAGATCAGCGAGGCGCTACAGGCACAGATACGCAGTATTTT.

The chain employs TRBV7-3 and TRBJ2-1; TRBD2 matches at 11 bases. Germline assignment: CDR1 SGHTA and CDR2 FQGTGA. The CDR3 consists of 15 residues. V shed 5 bases and J 9 bases; nucleotides not matched to a gene: 9. CDR3 amino acids: CASSGTSGSWSEQFF. DNA of the CDR3: TGTGCCAGCAGCGGAACTAGCGGGAGTTGGAGTGAGCAGTTCTTC.

This clonotype was observed a few times. The chain's CDR3 is CASSSTSLPGGEQYF. The CDR3 DNA sequence: TGTGCCAGCAGCTCTACCAGCCTCCCCGGTGGCGAGCAGTACTTC. The rearrangement joins TRBV7-2 to TRBJ2-7; no clear D gene. Germline loops: CDR1 SGHTA, CDR2 FQGNSA. V lost 4 bases to trimming and J lost 6 bases, with 19 bases between them. The CDR3 runs 15 residues.

The gene calls are TRBV29-1 and TRBJ2-1; D call uncertain. TRBJ2-7 explains the end of the DNA better; the J call may be wrong. CDR3 length: 15 residues. Germline V lookup: CDR1 SQVTM, CDR2 ANQGSEA. The CDR3 here is CSAGPTESSYNEQYF. The CDR3 DNA follows: TGCAGCGCCGGGCCCACAGAGAGCTCCTACAATGAGCAGTACTTC.

This clonotype appeared a few times. The chain has TRBV25-1 and TRBJ2-3, with TRBD1 identical over 8 bases. The ends lost 5 bases at V and 1 base at J; junction bases unmatched: 5. The CDR3 spans 15 residues. Germline V gene sequence: CDR1 MGHDK, CDR2 SYGVNS. The CDR3 reads CASSMHRGGTDTQYF. CDR3 in DNA: TGTGCCAGCAGTATGCACAGGGGGGGCACAGATACGCAGTATTTT.

This clonotype was observed once. The chain joins TRBV7-8 to TRBJ1-1; possible D gene TRBD1, 5 bases. V dropped 1 base and J dropped 5 bases, with 17 bases sitting between them. The CDR3 loop spans 16 amino acids. Per the germline V gene, CDR1 is SGHVS and CDR2 is FQNEAQ. The CDR3 sequence: CASSLGPLDGGTEAFF. CDR3 sequence (DNA): TGTGCCAGCAGCTTAGGACCGCTCGATGGGGGAACTGAAGCTTTCTTT.

This sequence joins TRBV5-1 and TRBJ2-6; D not certain. The V end lost 0 bases, the J end lost 5 bases, and 12 bases lay between the germline ends. The CDR3 has 16 amino acids. Germline V gene data show CDR1 as SGHRS and CDR2 as YFSETQ. The chain's CDR3 is CASSLDGSARANVLTF. The CDR3 DNA is TGCGCCAGCAGCTTGGACGGGTCTGCAAGGGCCAACGTCCTGACTTTC.

Many counts were recorded for this clonotype. V and J are TRBV2 and TRBJ1-6; D possibly corresponds to TRBD1 (5 bases). The germline V gene has CDR1 SNHLY and CDR2 FYNNEI. Trimming left V 5 bases short and J 6 bases short, with 14 bases between. This CDR3 has 15 amino acids. The CDR3 region is CASSYSDSLNSPLHF. In DNA, the CDR3 is TGTGCCAGCAGTTATTCAGACAGCCTTAATTCACCCCTCCACTTT.

This clonotype was detected only a few times. The chain combines TRBV10-3 with TRBJ2-1, with unresolved D. The germline gives CDR1 ENHRY, CDR2 SYGVKD. V was trimmed by 4 bases and J by 6 bases, leaving 7 bases between them. The length of the CDR3 is 12 residues. As DNA, the CDR3 is TGTGCCATCAGTGGGGCGAGCAATGAGCAGTTCTTC. It codes for CAISGASNEQFF.

The chain carries TRBV28 and TRBJ2-3; unclear D gene. The CDR3 is 12 amino acids. Trimming took off 5 bases at V and 2 bases at J, with 5 bases between the two ends. From germline, CDR1 is MDHEN and CDR2 SYDVKM. The DNA for the CDR3 is TGTGCCAGCAGTACGGTCACAGATACGCAGTATTTT. Residues: CASSTVTDTQYF.

The genes are TRBV5-1 and TRBJ2-3, with 12 bases that match TRBD2. The germline CDR1 and CDR2 sequences are SGHRS and YFSETQ. This CDR3 has 16 amino acids. V gave up 5 bases and J gave up 2 bases; unmatched junction bases: 6. The CDR3 region has the DNA TGCGCCAGCAGGCCAGGACTAGCGGGAATCACAGATACGCAGTATTTT. Translated: CASRPGLAGITDTQYF.

This clonotype was observed a few times. The genes are TRBV4-2 and TRBJ2-1, with D uncertain. V gave up 0 bases and J gave up 8 bases, with 8 bases separating them. The germline V gene encodes CDR1 LGHNA and CDR2 YNFKEQ. The CDR3 is 13 residues long. In nucleotides, the CDR3 is TGTGCCAGCAGCCAAGAGAGGATAGATGAGCAGTTCTTC. Amino acids: CASSQERIDEQFF.